What follows are 26 T cell receptor beta chains derived from one specimen sequenced in a study of blood T cells in healthy people across ages (dated by TCRdb to between 2015 and 2016). The library was made by 5' RACE. The run used an Illumina HiSeq 2500. A second roughly 6 to 11 cycle PCR used a sample-barcoded 5' primer and a J-beta primer mix. TCRdb ran its own pipeline on the public reads, namely fastp trimming at Q25 and MiXCR clone calling, and kept in-frame beta chains. CDR3 protein duplicates are merged, each entry listing the most common genes and DNA. The sample includes 1,300,000 or so distinct CDR3 sequences, with almost 60% observed a single time. Together, the top ten hold 6.5% to 8% of the sample. The sequenced sample was blood. All receptors derive from a man younger than 30 in good health.

V is TRBV4-1 and J is TRBJ2-7; 8 bases agree with TRBD1. Germline V gene lookup returns CDR1 MGHRA and CDR2 YSYEKL. Germline trimming cut 5 bases from V and 2 bases from J; bases unmatched to any gene: 5. The CDR3 sequence is 14 residues long. CDR3 in amino acids: CASSSEQGAYEQYF. In DNA, the CDR3 is TGCGCCAGCAGCTCAGAACAGGGGGCCTACGAGCAGTACTTC.

V usage is TRBV7-2 and J usage is TRBJ2-3; D not certain. Deletions cut 4 bases from V and 2 bases from J, with 4 bases between. The CDR3 spans 12 residues. CDR1 is SGHTA and CDR2 is FQGNSA in the germline V gene. CDR3 amino acids: CASSWYTDTQYF. The CDR3 DNA sequence: TGTGCCAGCAGCTGGTACACAGATACGCAGTATTTT.

The J gene is TRBJ2-3, the V gene TRBV2; 8 nucleotides align to TRBD2. Losses at the gene ends were 9 bases for V and 2 bases for J; bases not matched to a gene: 4. Germline assignment: CDR1 SNHLY and CDR2 FYNNEI. The CDR3 length is 13 residues. CDR3 sequence reads: CASLSGDTDTQYF. In DNA, the CDR3 is TGTGCCAGTCTTAGCGGGGACACAGATACGCAGTATTTT.

This chain uses TRBV4-1 with TRBJ2-7; a possible D gene is TRBD2 (5 bases). Trimming stripped 4 bases from V and 6 bases from J, with 13 bases between. Germline assignment: CDR1 MGHRA and CDR2 YSYEKL. The CDR3 loop spans 13 amino acids. The CDR3 region is CASSRIRGAEQYF. DNA for the CDR3: TGCGCCAGCAGCCGGATCCGGGGTGCCGAGCAGTACTTC.

Only a few counts were recorded for this clonotype. The chain recombines TRBV7-2 with TRBJ2-2; D not resolved. The germline V gene has CDR1 SGHTA and CDR2 FQGNSA. This CDR3 region has 14 residues. Trimming pared 1 base from V and 6 bases from J, leaving 9 bases between. The CDR3 spells CASSLDWVSGELFF. DNA for the CDR3: TGTGCCAGCAGCTTAGATTGGGTGTCCGGGGAGCTGTTTTTT. Combining the CDR3 with reference TRBV7-2 and TRBJ2-2 gives the whole variable domain GAGVSQSPSNKVTEKGKDVELRCDPISGHTALYWYRQSLGQGLEFLIYFQGNSAPDKSGLPSDRFSAERTGGSVSTLTIQRTQQEDSAVYLCASSLDWVSGELFFGEGSRLTVL.

The chain carries TRBV7-2 and TRBJ2-7, with D possibly being TRBD2 (5 bases). Deletions cut 3 bases from V and 1 base from J, with 13 bases between. The CDR3 is 15 amino acids. CDR1 is SGHTA and CDR2 is FQGNSA in the germline V gene. The CDR3 sequence is CASSFLGGPSYEQYF. The CDR3 DNA is TGTGCCAGCAGCTTCTTAGGCGGGCCTTCCTACGAGCAGTACTTC.

The genes are TRBV5-1 and TRBJ2-5; either TRBD1 or TRBD2 may fit D (5 bases each). From germline, CDR1 is SGHRS and CDR2 YFSETQ. CDR3 length: 15 amino acids. V dropped 4 bases and J dropped 5 bases, with 18 bases sitting between them. The CDR3 here is CASSVGPGTGETQYF. The CDR3 region has the DNA TGCGCCAGCAGCGTCGGGCCTGGGACCGGTGAGACCCAGTACTTC.

This clonotype was counted only a few times. This chain joins TRBV13 and TRBJ2-7; D not resolved. The germline V and J ends were trimmed by 0 bases and 2 bases, with 11 bases remaining between them. The length of the CDR3 is 15 residues. Germline-derived CDR1 and CDR2 are PRHDT and FYEKMQ (reference sequence). CDR3 DNA sequence: TGTGCCAGCAGCTTAGGATCGGGTCAAGCCTACGAGCAGTACTTC. This translates into CASSLGSGQAYEQYF.

The V call is TRBV2, the J call TRBJ1-5; D perhaps matches TRBD1 (6 bases). The germline gives CDR1 SNHLY, CDR2 FYNNEI. The CDR3 consists of 14 residues. Trimming removed 7 bases at V and 6 bases at J, with 16 bases between. CDR3 in DNA: TGTGCCAGCACCCAGGGGCTGAATAGTCAGCCCCAGCATTTT. This encodes CASTQGLNSQPQHF.

The V gene is TRBV29-1, the J gene TRBJ2-1, with TRBD1 matching 7 bases. This CDR3 has 17 residues. V lost 1 base and J lost 5; bases outside the gene matches: 14. Germline CDR1 reads SQVTM; CDR2 reads ANQGSEA. CDR3 DNA sequence: TGCAGCGTTGAAGTAACAGTCGAGTGGGACAGACACAATGAGCAGTTCTTC. Its translation is CSVEVTVEWDRHNEQFF.

Regarding this clonotype: Germline and junction disagree at one end, which may indicate a read error. The genes are TRBV6-5 and TRBJ2-5, with a possible D match to TRBD1 (6 bases). Germline CDR1 MNHEY, CDR2 SVGAGI. This CDR3 has 16 residues. CDR3 amino acids: CASRHRRQAGAETQYF. As DNA, the CDR3 is TGCGCCAGCAGACACCGACGACAGGCGGGCGCAGAGACCCAGTACTTC.

This rearrangement joins TRBV7-9 to TRBJ2-1; D unresolved. Germline V lookup: CDR1 SEHNR, CDR2 FQNEAQ (reference sequence). The ends were cut back, 4 bases at V and 4 bases at J, with 17 bases in the middle. The CDR3 spans 16 residues. CDR3 protein: CASSSDRATDYNEQFF. The CDR3 DNA follows: TGTGCCAGCAGCTCTGACCGGGCTACGGATTACAATGAGCAGTTCTTC.

The chain combines TRBV20-1 with TRBJ1-2, with 9 bases fitting TRBD1. CDR1 is DFQATT, CDR2 SNEGSKA, per germline (reference sequence). Germline trimming cut 1 base from V and 7 bases from J; bases unmatched to any gene: 13. This CDR3 is 16 amino acids long. The CDR3 is CSARATGGQYRSGYTF. The CDR3 coding sequence is TGCAGTGCTAGAGCCACAGGGGGCCAATACCGTAGTGGCTACACCTTC.

The chain employs TRBV7-3 and TRBJ1-4, with a tentative D call TRBD1 (5 bases). The V end lost 7 bases, the J end lost 7 bases, and 19 bases lay between the germline ends. From germline, CDR1 is SGHTA and CDR2 FQGTGA. This CDR3 is 15 amino acids long. CDR3 sequence (DNA): TGTGCCAGCACCCCCACAACAGGTGTGCCTGAAAAACTGTTTTTT. It specifies CASTPTTGVPEKLFF.

This clonotype was counted only a few times. The chain combines TRBV10-3 with TRBJ2-7, with unresolved D. The CDR3 contains 11 residues. The germline V gene encodes CDR1 ENHRY and CDR2 SYGVKD. V shed 3 bases and J shed 5 bases, with 5 bases lying between them. The CDR3 is CAISDRNEQYF. Here the CDR3 DNA reads TGTGCCATCAGTGATAGGAACGAGCAGTACTTC.

The chain recombines TRBV29-1 with TRBJ2-4, with 13 bases aligning to TRBD2. This CDR3 comprises 14 residues. CDR1 and CDR2 from the germline V gene are SQVTM and ANQGSEA. After removal of 7 bases from V and 6 bases from J, the junction contained 6 bases not matched to a gene. DNA of the CDR3: TGCAGCGCCAGGACTAGCGGGGGTGTAAACATTCAGTACTTC. Encoded protein: CSARTSGGVNIQYF.

This sequence joins TRBV29-1 and TRBJ2-4, with 7 bases fitting TRBD2. J gave up 1 base and V 7 bases, and 16 bases lay outside the gene matches. Germline V gives CDR1 SQVTM, CDR2 ANQGSEA. CDR3 length equals 17 residues. The chain's CDR3 is CSAAPSGQDLAKNIQYF. The DNA for the CDR3 is TGCAGCGCTGCTCCTAGCGGTCAAGATTTGGCCAAAAACATTCAGTACTTC.

This clonotype has a handful of counts. The chain couples TRBV15 to TRBJ1-5; weak D call: TRBD1 (5 bases). V lost 1 base and J 4 bases, leaving 11 bases between the germline ends. The CDR3 extends over 15 amino acids. Germline values: CDR1 LNHNV, CDR2 YYDKDF (reference sequence). The CDR3 here is CATSRVRGGNQPQHF. The CDR3 DNA follows: TGTGCCACCAGCAGAGTGAGGGGTGGTAATCAGCCCCAGCATTTT.

V gene TRBV12-3 or TRBV12-4 combines with J gene TRBJ1-1; no reliable D call. The V and J ends lost 4 bases and 0 bases respectively, with 12 bases between them. The CDR3 totals 15 residues. CDR3 region: CASSSQDNMNTEAFF. The CDR3, as DNA: TGTGCCAGCAGTTCCCAGGATAACATGAACACTGAAGCTTTCTTT.

This chain links TRBV7-9 with TRBJ1-2; unclear D gene. This CDR3 comprises 15 residues. V was pared by 5 bases and J by 2 bases, with 15 bases between. CDR1 is SEHNR and CDR2 is FQNEAQ in the germline V gene (reference sequence). CDR3 sequence: CASSPARPDNYGYTF. CDR3 DNA: TGTGCCAGCAGCCCGGCCAGGCCGGACAACTATGGCTACACCTTC.

The gene calls are TRBV20-1 and TRBJ2-7; 9 bases are a match to TRBD1. The tail of the sequence fits TRBJ2-5 better, so the J call may be wrong. CDR3 length equals 13 residues. In germline, CDR1 is DFQATT, CDR2 SNEGSKA (reference sequence). The CDR3 region is CSAAGTGIETQYF. As DNA, the CDR3 is TGCAGTGCTGCAGGGACAGGGATAGAGACCCAGTACTTC.

V is TRBV10-3 and J is TRBJ2-7; tentatively, D is TRBD2 (7 bases). The CDR3 is 13 amino acids. V dropped 6 bases and J dropped 5 bases, with 14 bases sitting between them. Germline-derived CDR1 and CDR2 are ENHRY and SYGVKD. The DNA for the CDR3 is TGTGCCATCAGCGGGGAGGGGGGCGACGAGCAGTACTTC. This translates into CAISGEGGDEQYF.

This clonotype turned up a few times. The junction differs from germline at one of its ends, possibly a read error. The CDR3 bases are TGTGCCAGCTCACCACTGACTAGCGGGAGCACAGATACGCAGTATTTT. As protein: CASSPLTSGSTDTQYF. This chain uses TRBV5-1 with TRBJ2-3; 10 bases align to TRBD2. Germline assignment: CDR1 SGHRS and CDR2 YFSETQ. The CDR3 runs 16 residues.

V is TRBV6-1 and J is TRBJ1-5; D is undetermined. Trimming stripped 2 bases from V and 2 bases from J, with 7 bases between. Germline V gene sequence: CDR1 MNHNS, CDR2 SASEGT. The CDR3 spans 14 residues. This CDR3 reads CASSEKVGNQPQHF. The CDR3 nucleotides are TGTGCCAGCAGTGAAAAGGTGGGCAATCAGCCCCAGCATTTT.

The V and J genes are TRBV29-1 and TRBJ2-3; D unclear. Trimming cost V 4 bases and J 3 bases, with 8 bases left between them. The CDR3 has 12 amino acids. Per the germline V gene, CDR1 is SQVTM and CDR2 is ANQGSEA. CDR3: CSVVQPTDTQYF. The CDR3 region has the DNA TGCAGCGTTGTGCAGCCGACAGATACGCAGTATTTT.

This chain connects TRBV20-1 to TRBJ1-5, with D hard to call. Per germline, CDR1 DFQATT and CDR2 SNEGSKA (reference sequence). Trimming shortened V by 2 bases and J by 5 bases, and 13 bases separated the two germline ends. The CDR3 spans 14 residues. In nucleotides, the CDR3 is TGCAGTGCTAGACCTCCGACCTCTTATCAGCCCCAGCATTTT. Encoded protein: CSARPPTSYQPQHF.